The next 26 T cell receptor beta chains were all read from a single sample in a study of cytomegalovirus exposure and HLA in healthy donors. The PCR was carried out with 60 Vbeta primers and 13 Jbeta primers. Assay used: immunoSEQ multiplex PCR; TCRdb lists only in-frame clones, some missing. The sample consists of 90,000 to 100,000 clones, 60% to 80% of them appearing once. Source material: PBMCs. The receptor source for this set is a woman between 55 and 75 years old in good health and CMV-seropositive.

The V and J genes are TRBV29-1 and TRBJ1-2; 9 bases fit TRBD1. This CDR3 region has 11 residues. The germline V gene encodes CDR1 SQVTM and CDR2 ANQGSEA. The ends lost 6 bases at V and 8 bases at J; junction bases unmatched: 4. CDR3 in DNA: TGCAGCGTGAAGGGACAGGGAGGCTACACCTTC. It yields the protein CSVKGQGGYTF.

This sequence joins TRBV7-9 and TRBJ2-6; a possible D gene is TRBD1 (6 bases). Trimming removed 1 base at V and 1 base at J, with 8 bases between. The germline CDR1 and CDR2 sequences are SEHNR and FQNEAQ (reference sequence). CDR3 length equals 16 residues. The CDR3: CASSLVTGSGANVLTF. The CDR3 coding sequence is TGTGCCAGCAGCTTAGTCACAGGGTCTGGGGCCAACGTCCTGACTTTC.

The chain combines TRBV6-1 with TRBJ1-5; no clear D. Germline V CDR1 and CDR2: MNHNS, SASEGT. Trimming shortened V by 4 bases and J by 4 bases, and 8 bases separated the two germline ends. This CDR3 contains 13 residues. The CDR3 here is CASSGLGNQPQHF. CDR3 nucleotides: TGTGCCAGCAGTGGACTCGGAAATCAGCCCCAGCATTTT.

The chain employs TRBV2 and TRBJ1-2; D may be TRBD1 (6 bases). V gave up 6 bases and J gave up 6 bases, with 20 bases separating them. This CDR3 comprises 15 residues. Germline V gives CDR1 SNHLY, CDR2 FYNNEI. The CDR3 sequence is CASRLTGAVVDGYTF. The CDR3 nucleotides read TGTGCCAGCAGGCTGACAGGCGCTGTCGTTGATGGCTACACCTTC.

The chain employs TRBV15 and TRBJ2-1; the D is unclear. Germline CDR1 and CDR2: LNHNV and YYDKDF (reference sequence). The V gene lost 3 bases and the J gene lost 0 bases, with 12 bases spanning the gap. CDR3 size: 16 residues. CDR3 amino acids: CATSSGQLSSYNEQFF. CDR3 DNA sequence: TGTGCCACCAGCAGTGGGCAGCTGAGCTCCTACAATGAGCAGTTCTTC.

The chain joins TRBV6-5 to TRBJ1-2, with D maybe TRBD1 (5 bases). The germline V gene has CDR1 MNHEY and CDR2 SVGAGI. V was cut by 6 bases and J by 3 bases, with 8 bases left in between. The CDR3 covers 12 residues. The CDR3 spells CASSARDYGYTF. CDR3 in DNA: TGTGCCAGCAGCGCCAGGGACTATGGCTACACCTTC.

This chain uses TRBV7-2 with TRBJ2-1, with TRBD1 identical over 7 bases. This CDR3 is built from 14 residues. After removal of 3 bases from V and 7 bases from J, the junction contained 6 bases not matched to a gene. Germline V gene sequence: CDR1 SGHTA, CDR2 FQGNSA. The CDR3 nucleotides are TGTGCCAGCAGCTTCGACAGGGCGGTAAATGAGCAGTTCTTC. It translates to CASSFDRAVNEQFF.

The chain is built from TRBV5-1 and TRBJ2-1; 8 bases fit TRBD2. The ends lost 5 bases at V and 7 bases at J; junction bases unmatched: 14. CDR1 and CDR2 (germline): SGHRS, YFSETQ. The CDR3 spans 16 residues. DNA for the CDR3: TGCGCCAGCAGACAACCTCCGGGACTAGGGAAGAATGAGCAGTTCTTC. Translation: CASRQPPGLGKNEQFF.

The rearrangement links TRBV11-2 to TRBJ1-5; D is perhaps TRBD1 (6 bases). V lost 0 bases and J lost 6, with 9 bases in between. CDR1 SGHAT and CDR2 FQNNGV come from the germline V gene. The CDR3 sequence is 14 residues long. Written as DNA, the CDR3 is TGTGCCAGCAGCTTAGAAGGGGGGGTTCAGCCCCAGCATTTT. Translation gives CASSLEGGVQPQHF.

The rearrangement uses TRBV7-2 and TRBJ2-2, with D maybe TRBD1 (6 bases). The germline V and J ends were trimmed by 5 bases and 4 bases, with 11 bases remaining between them. Germline values: CDR1 SGHTA, CDR2 FQGNSA. There are 14 residues in the CDR3. As DNA, the CDR3 is TGTGCCAGCAGCCCCGGGACATCCACCGGGGAGCTGTTTTTT. Residues: CASSPGTSTGELFF.

The chain is built from TRBV28 and TRBJ1-2; no firm D call. The CDR3 has 15 residues. Germline V lookup: CDR1 MDHEN, CDR2 SYDVKM. With 5 bases removed from V and 3 bases from J, the gap between germline ends came to 16 bases. CDR3 region: CASSREAESYYGYTF. CDR3 in DNA: TGTGCCAGCAGTCGAGAGGCGGAAAGTTACTATGGCTACACCTTC.

This clone appeared a single time. The gene calls are TRBV4-2 and TRBJ2-7; tentatively, D is TRBD2 (6 bases). V lost 5 bases to trimming and J lost 1 base, with 9 bases between them. The CDR3 has 13 amino acids. Germline assignment: CDR1 LGHNA and CDR2 YNFKEQ. This chain's CDR3 is CASSSDYSYEQYF. The CDR3 DNA sequence: TGTGCCAGCAGCTCGGACTATTCCTACGAGCAGTACTTC.

This clone showed up just a few times. DNA of the CDR3: TGTGCCAGCAGCTCAAGACAGGGGGAAACTTCACCCCTCCACTTT. It encodes CASSSRQGETSPLHF. The chain employs TRBV11-2 and TRBJ1-6; TRBD1 agrees at 9 bases. V was clipped by 4 bases and J by 9 bases; unmatched bases: 7. Per germline, CDR1 SGHAT and CDR2 FQNNGV. There are 15 residues in the CDR3.

This chain uses TRBV5-1 with TRBJ2-1; the match to TRBD2 covers 10 bases. After removal of 0 bases from V and 12 bases from J, the junction contained 18 bases not matched to a gene. Germline V gene sequence: CDR1 SGHRS, CDR2 YFSETQ. This CDR3 spans 18 amino acids. Written as DNA, the CDR3 is TGCGCCAGCAGCTTGGAGGTCACTAGCGGGACTACGAGTCAAGGGCAGTTCTTC. It specifies CASSLEVTSGTTSQGQFF.

This chain connects TRBV10-3 to TRBJ1-2; maybe TRBD1 (5 bases). The CDR3 extends over 11 amino acids. The V end was cut by 8 bases, the J end by 6 bases, with 10 bases between. CDR1 and CDR2 (germline): ENHRY, SYGVKD. The CDR3 coding sequence is TGTGCCATCCAGGGTGACGATGGCTACACCTTC. Its protein is CAIQGDDGYTF.

This clone was seen a few times. The chain uses TRBV7-9 and TRBJ2-7; the D gene is possibly TRBD2 (5 bases). The CDR3 spans 11 residues. V dropped 3 bases and J dropped 10 bases, with 10 bases sitting between them. From germline, CDR1 is SEHNR and CDR2 FQNEAQ (reference sequence). The CDR3 DNA reads as TGTGCCAGCAGCTTCGCGAGGGTTCAGTACTTC. This gives the protein CASSFARVQYF.

A few counts support this clone. The chain carries TRBV30 and TRBJ1-5; 7 bases map to TRBD1. V gave up 5 bases and J gave up 4 bases; unmatched junction bases: 2. There are 12 residues in the CDR3. Germline CDR1 reads GTSNPN; CDR2 reads SVGIG (reference sequence). The CDR3: CAWDRVNQPQHF. CDR3 coding DNA: TGTGCCTGGGACAGGGTGAATCAGCCCCAGCATTTT.

The V call is TRBV19, the J call TRBJ2-2, with 12 bases that match TRBD1. From germline, CDR1 is LNHDA and CDR2 SQIVND (reference sequence). The length of the CDR3 is 20 residues. Trimming cost V 1 base and J 0 bases; bases outside gene matches: 9. The CDR3 region is CASSIGPGQGATPNTGELFF. The CDR3, as DNA: TGTGCCAGTAGTATAGGTCCGGGACAGGGGGCGACTCCGAACACCGGGGAGCTGTTTTTT.

The V gene is TRBV5-8, the J gene TRBJ1-2; maybe TRBD1 (5 bases). V was clipped by 4 bases and J by 7 bases, with 20 bases between them. Germline values: CDR1 SGHTS, CDR2 YDEGEE. This CDR3 comprises 15 residues. The DNA of the CDR3 is TGTGCCAGCAGCCTAGATAGACGGGGGATGCGTGGCTACACCTTC. Its translation is CASSLDRRGMRGYTF.

This chain joins TRBV4-1 and TRBJ2-1; tentatively, D is TRBD2 (5 bases). V lost 3 bases, J lost 10 bases, and 10 bases lay in between. Germline loops: CDR1 MGHRA, CDR2 YSYEKL. The CDR3 covers 12 residues. CDR3 DNA: TGCGCCAGCAGCCAGACCAAGCGGGAGCAGTTCTTC. Translated, it gives CASSQTKREQFF.

The chain couples TRBV5-1 to TRBJ1-3, with a tentative D call TRBD1 (5 bases). CDR1 and CDR2 from the germline V gene are SGHRS and YFSETQ. Trimming pared 0 bases from V and 0 bases from J, leaving 7 bases between. There are 15 residues in the CDR3. The CDR3 is CASSLGGGSGNTIYF. DNA of the CDR3: TGCGCCAGCAGCTTGGGCGGGGGCTCTGGAAACACCATATATTTT.

This chain connects TRBV5-1 to TRBJ2-1; 10 bases align to TRBD2. The V and J ends lost 7 bases and 4 bases, in that order; junction bases with no gene match: 8. The CDR3 is 15 amino acids. The germline V gene has CDR1 SGHRS and CDR2 YFSETQ. This CDR3 reads CASRTTSGTYNEQFF. For the CDR3, the DNA is TGCGCCAGCCGTACCACTAGCGGGACTTACAATGAGCAGTTCTTC.

The chain employs TRBV5-3 and TRBJ1-5, with a tentative D call TRBD1 (5 bases). TRBV5-3 is marked as an open reading frame, function uncertain. The CDR3 sequence is 20 residues long. The ends were cut back, 0 bases at V and 0 bases at J, with 22 bases in the middle. The CDR3 region has the DNA TGTGCCAGAAGCTTGGGATCCTACCGGGCCGACAGTTATAGCAATCAGCCCCAGCATTTT. Translation gives CARSLGSYRADSYSNQPQHF.

This clone was recorded a few times. The CDR3 DNA is TGTGCCAGCAGCCGGCTTGACAGAAACTATGGCTACACCTTC. Amino acid sequence: CASSRLDRNYGYTF. The genes are TRBV7-9 and TRBJ1-2, with D tentatively TRBD1 (5 bases). CDR1 SEHNR and CDR2 FQNEAQ come from the germline V gene (reference sequence). The CDR3 has 14 amino acids. The ends were cut back, 5 bases at V and 2 bases at J, with 12 bases in the middle.

This clone has more than one count but fewer than ten. The V gene is TRBV2, the J gene TRBJ1-1; 8 nucleotides align to TRBD1. The V and J ends lost 6 bases and 4 bases, in that order; junction bases with no gene match: 16. Germline lookup yields CDR1 SNHLY and CDR2 FYNNEI. The CDR3 length is 17 residues. The CDR3 nucleotides are TGTGCCAGCAGAGTTTTCGGACAGGGTAGAGGGGGCACTGAAGCTTTCTTT. Translating gives CASRVFGQGRGGTEAFF.

This clone has only one observation. This chain uses TRBV6-5 with TRBJ2-7, with 9 bases identical to TRBD1. The germline gives CDR1 MNHEY, CDR2 SVGAGI. V was clipped by 7 bases and J by 6 bases; unmatched bases: 10. This CDR3 is built from 14 residues. CDR3 DNA sequence: TGTGCCAGCAAAAAAGACAGGGGGATCTTCGAGCAGTACTTC. Translated, it gives CASKKDRGIFEQYF.